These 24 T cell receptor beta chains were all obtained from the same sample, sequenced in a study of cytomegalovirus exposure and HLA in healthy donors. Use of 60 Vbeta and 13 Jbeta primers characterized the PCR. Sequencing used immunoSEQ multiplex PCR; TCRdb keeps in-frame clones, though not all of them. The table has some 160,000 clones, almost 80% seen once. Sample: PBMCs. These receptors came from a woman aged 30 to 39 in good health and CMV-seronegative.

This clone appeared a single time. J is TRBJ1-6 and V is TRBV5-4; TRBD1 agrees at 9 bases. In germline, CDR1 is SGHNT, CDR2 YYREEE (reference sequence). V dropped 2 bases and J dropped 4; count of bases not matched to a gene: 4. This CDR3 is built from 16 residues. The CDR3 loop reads CASSLDRGGYNSPLHF. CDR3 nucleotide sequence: TGTGCCAGCAGCTTAGACAGGGGGGGATATAATTCACCCCTCCACTTT.

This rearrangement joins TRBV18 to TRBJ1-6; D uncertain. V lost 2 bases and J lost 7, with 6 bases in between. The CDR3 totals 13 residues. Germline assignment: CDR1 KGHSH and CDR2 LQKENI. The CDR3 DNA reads TGTGCCAGCTCACCAAAGACAAATTCACCCCTCCACTTT. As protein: CASSPKTNSPLHF.

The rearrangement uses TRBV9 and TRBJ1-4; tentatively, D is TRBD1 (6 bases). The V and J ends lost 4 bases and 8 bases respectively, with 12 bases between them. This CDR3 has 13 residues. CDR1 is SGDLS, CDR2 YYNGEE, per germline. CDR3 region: CASSRGGNEKLFF. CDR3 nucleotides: TGTGCCAGCAGCCGGGGGGGCAACGAAAAACTGTTTTTT. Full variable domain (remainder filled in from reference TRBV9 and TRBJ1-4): DSGVTQTPKHLITATGQRVTLRCSPRSGDLSVYWYQQSLDQGLQFLIQYYNGEERAKGNILERFSAQQFPDLHSELNLSSLELGDSALYFCASSRGGNEKLFFGSGTQLSVL.

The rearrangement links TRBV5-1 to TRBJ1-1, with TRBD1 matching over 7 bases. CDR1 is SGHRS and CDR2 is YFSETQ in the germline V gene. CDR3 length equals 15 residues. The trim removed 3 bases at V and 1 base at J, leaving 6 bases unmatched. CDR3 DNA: TGCGCCAGCAGCTCATACAGGGGCACGAACACTGAAGCTTTCTTT. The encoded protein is CASSSYRGTNTEAFF.

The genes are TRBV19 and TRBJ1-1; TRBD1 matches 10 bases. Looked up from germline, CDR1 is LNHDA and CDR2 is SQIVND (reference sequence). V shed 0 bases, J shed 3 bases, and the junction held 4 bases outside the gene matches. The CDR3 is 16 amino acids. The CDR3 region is CASSIDDRGLDTEAFF. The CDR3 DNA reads TGTGCCAGTAGTATAGACGACAGGGGGCTGGACACTGAAGCTTTCTTT.

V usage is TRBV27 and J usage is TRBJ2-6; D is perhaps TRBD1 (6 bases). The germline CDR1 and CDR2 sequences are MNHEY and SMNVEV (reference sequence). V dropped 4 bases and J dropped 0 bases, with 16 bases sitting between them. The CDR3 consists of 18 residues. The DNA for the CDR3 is TGTGCCAGCAGTTCAACCTCGGGACAACTCTCTGGGGCCAACGTCCTGACTTTC. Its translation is CASSSTSGQLSGANVLTF.

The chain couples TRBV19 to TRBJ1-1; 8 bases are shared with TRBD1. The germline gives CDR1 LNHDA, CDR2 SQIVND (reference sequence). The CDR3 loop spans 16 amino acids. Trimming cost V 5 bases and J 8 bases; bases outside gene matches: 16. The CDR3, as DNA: TGTGCCAGTAGTCCCCGGACAGGGACTTATGCTCGAGAAGCTTTCTTT. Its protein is CASSPRTGTYAREAFF.

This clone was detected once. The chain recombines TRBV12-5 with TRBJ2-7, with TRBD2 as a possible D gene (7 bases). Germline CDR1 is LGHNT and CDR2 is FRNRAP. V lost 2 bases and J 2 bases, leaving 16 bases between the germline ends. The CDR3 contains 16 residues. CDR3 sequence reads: CASGLPGGGIAYEQYF. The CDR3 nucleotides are TGTGCTAGTGGTTTGCCTGGGGGGGGCATCGCCTACGAGCAGTACTTC.

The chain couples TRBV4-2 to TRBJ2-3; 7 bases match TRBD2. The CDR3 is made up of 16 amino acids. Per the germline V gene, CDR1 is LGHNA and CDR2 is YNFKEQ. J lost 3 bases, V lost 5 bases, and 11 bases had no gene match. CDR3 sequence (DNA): TGTGCCAGCAGCTACAGACTAGCCCAAGGAACAGATACGCAGTATTTT. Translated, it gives CASSYRLAQGTDTQYF.

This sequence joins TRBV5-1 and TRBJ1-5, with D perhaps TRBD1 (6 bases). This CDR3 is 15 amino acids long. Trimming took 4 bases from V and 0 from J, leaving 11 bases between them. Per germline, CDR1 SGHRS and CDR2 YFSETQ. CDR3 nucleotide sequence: TGCGCCAGCAGCGAGGACAGTTATAGCAATCAGCCCCAGCATTTT. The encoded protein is CASSEDSYSNQPQHF.

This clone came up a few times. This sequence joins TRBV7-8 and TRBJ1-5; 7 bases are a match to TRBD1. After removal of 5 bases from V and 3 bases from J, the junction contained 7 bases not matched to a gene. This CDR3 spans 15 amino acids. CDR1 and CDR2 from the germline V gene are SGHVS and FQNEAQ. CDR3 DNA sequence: TGTGCCAGCAGCGAAAGTGGGACAGACAATCAGCCCCAGCATTTT. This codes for CASSESGTDNQPQHF.

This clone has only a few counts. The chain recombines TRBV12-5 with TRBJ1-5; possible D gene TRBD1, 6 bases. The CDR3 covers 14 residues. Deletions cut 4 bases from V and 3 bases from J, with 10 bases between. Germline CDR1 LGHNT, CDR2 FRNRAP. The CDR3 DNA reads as TGTGCTAGTGGTTCTGGACAGTCCAATCAGCCCCAGCATTTT. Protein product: CASGSGQSNQPQHF.

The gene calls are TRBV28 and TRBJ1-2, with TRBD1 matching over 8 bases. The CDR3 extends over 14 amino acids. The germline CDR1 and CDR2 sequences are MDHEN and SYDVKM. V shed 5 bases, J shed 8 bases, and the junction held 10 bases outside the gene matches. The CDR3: CASSQGAPREGYTF. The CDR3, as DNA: TGTGCCAGCAGTCAGGGGGCGCCGCGGGAGGGCTACACCTTC.

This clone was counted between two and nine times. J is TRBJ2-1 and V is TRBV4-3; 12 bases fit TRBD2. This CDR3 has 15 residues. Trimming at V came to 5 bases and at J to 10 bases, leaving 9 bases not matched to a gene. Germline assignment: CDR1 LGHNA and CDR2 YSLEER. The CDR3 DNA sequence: TGCGCCAGCAGCGAAACTAGCGGGGGGCCGTCGGAGCAGTTCTTC. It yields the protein CASSETSGGPSEQFF.

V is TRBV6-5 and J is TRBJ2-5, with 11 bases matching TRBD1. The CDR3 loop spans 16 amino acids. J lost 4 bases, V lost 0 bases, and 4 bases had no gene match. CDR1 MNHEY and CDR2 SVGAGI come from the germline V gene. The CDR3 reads CASSYSGTGGSETQYF. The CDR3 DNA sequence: TGTGCCAGCAGTTACTCGGGGACAGGGGGATCAGAGACCCAGTACTTC.

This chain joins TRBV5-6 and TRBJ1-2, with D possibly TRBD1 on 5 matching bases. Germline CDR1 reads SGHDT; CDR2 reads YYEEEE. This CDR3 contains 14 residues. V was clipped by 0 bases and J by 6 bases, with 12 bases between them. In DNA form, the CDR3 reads TGTGCCAGCAGCTTGGAGCCAGGGTTCAATGGCTACACCTTC. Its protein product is CASSLEPGFNGYTF.

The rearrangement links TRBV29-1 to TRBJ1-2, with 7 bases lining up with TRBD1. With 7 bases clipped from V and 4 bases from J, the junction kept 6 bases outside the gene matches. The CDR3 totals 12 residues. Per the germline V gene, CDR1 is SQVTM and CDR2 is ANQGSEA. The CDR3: CSATGAGYGYTF. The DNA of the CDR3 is TGCAGCGCTACAGGGGCCGGCTATGGCTACACCTTC. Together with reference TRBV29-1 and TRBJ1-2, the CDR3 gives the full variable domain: SAVISQKPSRDICQRGTSLTIQCQVDSQVTMMFWYRQQPGQSLTLIATANQGSEATYESGFVIDKFPISRPNLTFSTLTVSNMSPEDSSIYLCSATGAGYGYTFGSGTRLTVV.

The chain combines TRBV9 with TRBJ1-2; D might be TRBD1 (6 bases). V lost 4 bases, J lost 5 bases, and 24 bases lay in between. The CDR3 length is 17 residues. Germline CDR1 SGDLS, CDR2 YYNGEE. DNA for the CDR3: TGTGCCAGCAGCTCGGGAGGAAAGTCCGGGACACCTTATGGCTACACCTTC. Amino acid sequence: CASSSGGKSGTPYGYTF.

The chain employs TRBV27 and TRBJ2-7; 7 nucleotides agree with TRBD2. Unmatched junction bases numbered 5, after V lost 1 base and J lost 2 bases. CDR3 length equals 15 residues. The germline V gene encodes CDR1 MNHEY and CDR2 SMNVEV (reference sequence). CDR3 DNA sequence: TGTGCCAGCAGTTTATGGGGGGGTAAAGCCTACGAGCAGTACTTC. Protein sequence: CASSLWGGKAYEQYF.

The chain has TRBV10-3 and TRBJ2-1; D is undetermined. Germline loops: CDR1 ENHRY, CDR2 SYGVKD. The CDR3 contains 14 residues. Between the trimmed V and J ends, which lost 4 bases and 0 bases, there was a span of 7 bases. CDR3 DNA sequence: TGTGCCATCAGTGGTTCGAGCTCCTACAATGAGCAGTTCTTC. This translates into CAISGSSSYNEQFF.

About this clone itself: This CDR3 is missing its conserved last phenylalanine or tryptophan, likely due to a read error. The CDR3 DNA reads TGTGCCAGCAGCTTGGCCTCCAGGAAGAACACTGAAGCTTTCCTT. Translated, it gives CASSLASRKNTEAFL. This chain uses TRBV5-5 with TRBJ1-1, with D unresolved. Germline CDR1 reads SGHKS; CDR2 reads YYEKEE (reference sequence). The CDR3 runs 15 residues. V was cut by 0 bases and J by 1 base, with 10 bases left in between.

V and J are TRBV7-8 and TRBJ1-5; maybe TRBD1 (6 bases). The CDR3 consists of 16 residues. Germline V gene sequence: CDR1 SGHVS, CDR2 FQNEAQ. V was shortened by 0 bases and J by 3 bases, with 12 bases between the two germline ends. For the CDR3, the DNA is TGTGCCAGCAGCTTAGCGCAACAGGGACCCAATCAGCCCCAGCATTTT. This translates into CASSLAQQGPNQPQHF.

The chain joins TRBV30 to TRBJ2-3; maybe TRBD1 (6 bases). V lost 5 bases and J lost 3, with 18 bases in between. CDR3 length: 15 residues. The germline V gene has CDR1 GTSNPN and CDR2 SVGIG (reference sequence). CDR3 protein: CAWARAGAGTDTQYF. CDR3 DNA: TGTGCCTGGGCTCGGGCAGGGGCTGGTACAGATACGCAGTATTTT.

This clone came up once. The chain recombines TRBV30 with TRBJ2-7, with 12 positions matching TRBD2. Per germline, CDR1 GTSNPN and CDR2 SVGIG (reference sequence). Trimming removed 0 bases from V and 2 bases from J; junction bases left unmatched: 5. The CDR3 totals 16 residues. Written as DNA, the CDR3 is TGTGCCTGGAGTGTAACTAGCGGGGGGTTTGCCTACGAGCAGTACTTC. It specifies CAWSVTSGGFAYEQYF.